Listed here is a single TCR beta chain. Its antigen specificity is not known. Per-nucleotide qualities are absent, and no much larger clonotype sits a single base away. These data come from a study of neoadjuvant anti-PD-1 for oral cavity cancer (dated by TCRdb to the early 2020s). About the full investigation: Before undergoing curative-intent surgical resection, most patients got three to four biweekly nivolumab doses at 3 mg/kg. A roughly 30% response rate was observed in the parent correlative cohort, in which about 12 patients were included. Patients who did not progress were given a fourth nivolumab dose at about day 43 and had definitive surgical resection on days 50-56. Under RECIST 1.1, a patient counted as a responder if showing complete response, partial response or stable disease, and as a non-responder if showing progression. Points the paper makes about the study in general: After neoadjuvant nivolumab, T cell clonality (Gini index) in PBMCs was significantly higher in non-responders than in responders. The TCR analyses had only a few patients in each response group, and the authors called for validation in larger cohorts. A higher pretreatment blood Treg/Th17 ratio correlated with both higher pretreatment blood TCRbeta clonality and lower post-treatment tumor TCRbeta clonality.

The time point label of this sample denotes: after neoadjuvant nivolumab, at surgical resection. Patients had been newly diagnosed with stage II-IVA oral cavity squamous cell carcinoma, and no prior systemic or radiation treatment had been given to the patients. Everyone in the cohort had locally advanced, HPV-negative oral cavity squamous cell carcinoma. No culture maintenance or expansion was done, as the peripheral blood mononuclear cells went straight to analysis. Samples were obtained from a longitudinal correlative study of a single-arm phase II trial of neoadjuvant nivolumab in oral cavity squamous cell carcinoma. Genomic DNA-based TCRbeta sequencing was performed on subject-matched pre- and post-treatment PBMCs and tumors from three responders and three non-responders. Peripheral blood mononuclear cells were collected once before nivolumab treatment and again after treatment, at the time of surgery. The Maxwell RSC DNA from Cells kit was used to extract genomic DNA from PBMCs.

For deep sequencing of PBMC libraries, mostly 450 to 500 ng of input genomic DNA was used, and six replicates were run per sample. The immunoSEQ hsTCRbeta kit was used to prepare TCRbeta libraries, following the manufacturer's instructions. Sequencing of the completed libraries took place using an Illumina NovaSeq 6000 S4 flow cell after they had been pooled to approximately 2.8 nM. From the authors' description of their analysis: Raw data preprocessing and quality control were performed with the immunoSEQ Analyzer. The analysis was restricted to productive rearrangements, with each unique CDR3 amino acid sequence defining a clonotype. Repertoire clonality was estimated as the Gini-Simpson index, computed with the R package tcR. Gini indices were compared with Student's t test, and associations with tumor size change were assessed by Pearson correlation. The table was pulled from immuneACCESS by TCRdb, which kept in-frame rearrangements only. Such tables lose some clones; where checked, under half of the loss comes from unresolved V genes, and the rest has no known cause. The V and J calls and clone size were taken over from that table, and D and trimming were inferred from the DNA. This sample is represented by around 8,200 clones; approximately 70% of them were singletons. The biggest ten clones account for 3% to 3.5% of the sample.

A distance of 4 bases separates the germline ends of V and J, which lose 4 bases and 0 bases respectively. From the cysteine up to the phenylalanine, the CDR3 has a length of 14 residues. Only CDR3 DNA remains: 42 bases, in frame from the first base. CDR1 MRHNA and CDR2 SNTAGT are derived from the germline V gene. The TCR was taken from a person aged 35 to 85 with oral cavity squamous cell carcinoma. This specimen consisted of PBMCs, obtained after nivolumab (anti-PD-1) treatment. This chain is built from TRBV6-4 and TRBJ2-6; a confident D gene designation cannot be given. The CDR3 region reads CASSGHSGANVLTF. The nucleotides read TGTGCCAGCAGTGGACACTCTGGGGCCAACGTCCTGACTTTC.